This TCR beta chain stems from a study of cytomegalovirus exposure and HLA in healthy donors. Sequencing used immunoSEQ multiplex PCR; TCRdb keeps in-frame clones, though not all of them. Of some 160,000 clones in the sample, around 89% were seen once. Material: PBMCs. This clonotype was sampled from a man aged 18-30 years in good health and CMV-seronegative.

CDR3 DNA sequence: TGTGCCAGCAGTGAAACGGGAGAGGGAGGCACTGAAGCTTTCTTT. This codes for CASSETGEGGTEAFF. This chain joins TRBV6-1 and TRBJ1-1; D uncertain. The ends were cut back, 2 bases at V and 4 bases at J, with 14 bases in the middle. This CDR3 comprises 15 residues. Germline V CDR1 and CDR2: MNHNS, SASEGT.